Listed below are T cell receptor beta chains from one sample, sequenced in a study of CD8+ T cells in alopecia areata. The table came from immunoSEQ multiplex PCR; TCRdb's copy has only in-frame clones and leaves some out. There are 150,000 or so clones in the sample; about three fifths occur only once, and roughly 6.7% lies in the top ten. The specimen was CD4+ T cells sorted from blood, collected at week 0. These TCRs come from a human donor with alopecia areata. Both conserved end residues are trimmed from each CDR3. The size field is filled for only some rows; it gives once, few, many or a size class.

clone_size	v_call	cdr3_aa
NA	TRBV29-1	SVQTSGGYDTQY
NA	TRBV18	ASSRSQGPLTDEQF
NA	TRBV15	ATSRTVATNEKLF
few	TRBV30	AWSDTRYGYT
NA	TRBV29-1	SVAARQGALDTQY
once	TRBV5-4	ASSLDNTGELF
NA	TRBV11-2	ASRGETQY
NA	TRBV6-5	ASSVSYNYGYT
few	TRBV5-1	ASSLRSGGNNEQF
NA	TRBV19	ASSIAHQGRDGYT
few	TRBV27	ASSLRGADQPQH
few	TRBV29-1	SVRGAENTGELF
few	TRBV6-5	ASSEIPLWETQY
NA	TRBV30	AWSGSQGLQETQY
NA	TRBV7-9	ASSLWETSGANVLT
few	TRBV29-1	SVEGTGSYT